This T cell receptor beta chain came from a study of T cell responses to AZD1222 COVID-19 vaccine. Findings and limits, study-wide: Clonal diversity was possibly underestimated, and the donors were mostly white British, with more females.

Some clones are missing from TCRdb's copy, which holds only in-frame ones; the method was immunoSEQ multiplex PCR. The sample records around 140,000 clones, roughly 90% being singletons. This clone was detected many times. Antigen specificity is unknown. Germline V CDR1 and CDR2: SGHDT, YYEEEE. The CDR3 totals 18 residues. Deletions cut 0 bases from V and 1 base from J, with 14 bases between. The sample consisted of peripheral blood, taken on day 0 of AZD1222 vaccination. The TCR sequence derives from an adult in good health. The chain joins TRBV5-6 to TRBJ2-6; perhaps TRBD1 as D (5 bases). CDR3 loop: CASSLVQGIFSGANVLTF. The CDR3 DNA reads as TGTGCCAGCAGCTTGGTCCAGGGTATTTTTTCTGGGGCCAACGTCCTGACTTTC.